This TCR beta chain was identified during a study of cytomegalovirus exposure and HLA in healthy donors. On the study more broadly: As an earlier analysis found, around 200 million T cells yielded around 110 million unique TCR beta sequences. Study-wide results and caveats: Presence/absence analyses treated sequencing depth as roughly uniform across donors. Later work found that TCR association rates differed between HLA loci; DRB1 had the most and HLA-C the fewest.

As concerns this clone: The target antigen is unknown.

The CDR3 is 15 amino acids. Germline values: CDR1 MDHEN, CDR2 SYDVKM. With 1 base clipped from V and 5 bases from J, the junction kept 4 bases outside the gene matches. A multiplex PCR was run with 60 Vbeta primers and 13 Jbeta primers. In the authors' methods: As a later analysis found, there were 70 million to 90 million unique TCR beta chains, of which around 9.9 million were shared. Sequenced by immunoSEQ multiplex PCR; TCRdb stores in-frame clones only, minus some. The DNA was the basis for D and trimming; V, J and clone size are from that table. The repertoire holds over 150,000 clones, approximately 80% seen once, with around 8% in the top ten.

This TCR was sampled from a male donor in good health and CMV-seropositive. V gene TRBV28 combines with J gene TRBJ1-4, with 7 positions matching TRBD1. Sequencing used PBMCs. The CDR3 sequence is CASSLSYRGNEKLFF. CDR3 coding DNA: TGTGCCAGCAGTTTATCGTACAGGGGAAATGAAAAACTGTTTTTT.